What follows is one T cell receptor (beta chain) and its context. Its antigen is not known. The data were taken from a study of cytomegalovirus exposure and HLA in healthy donors. At the level of the study: The Caucasian-associated ancestry cluster contained approximately 81% of the approximately 400 genotyped donors. Study results and caveats: The authors assumed roughly uniform sequencing depth across donors for presence/absence analyses.

Those who donated were healthy bone marrow donors. The PCR used 60 Vbeta and 13 Jbeta primers. Authors' processing steps: Among the unique TCR beta chains that a later analysis counted, 70 million to 85 million in all, about 11 million were shared. Assay: immunoSEQ multiplex PCR; the TCRdb copy retains only in-frame clones and omits some. D and trimming come from the DNA, and the V and J calls and clone size come from that table. The data contain 120,000 to 150,000 clones, about 80% of them singletons. The sample consisted of PBMCs. The source is a man younger than 35 in good health and CMV-seronegative.

Here the CDR3 DNA reads TGTGCCTGGAGGATTACAGGGGGCTCGACCTACGAGCAGTACTTC. It codes for CAWRITGGSTYEQYF. The chain has TRBV30 and TRBJ2-7; 9 bases are a match to TRBD1. Trimming took 3 bases from V and 2 from J; bases not matched to a gene: 8. Germline V gene data show CDR1 as GTSNPN and CDR2 as SVGIG (reference sequence). This CDR3 contains 15 residues.